These T cell receptor beta chains were read from a single sample in a study of blood T cell repertoires in COVID-19. The table came from immunoSEQ multiplex PCR; TCRdb's copy has only in-frame clones and leaves some out. The sample carries about 210,000 clones, approximately 81% recorded once. Input material: PBMCs or T cells enriched from blood (not recorded which). The receptors shown here come from a woman aged 50 to 65 with acute COVID-19. The CDR3 runs from the conserved cysteine through the conserved F or W. A D gene is named only where the DNA matches it firmly. Expanded clones are given a class, and other clones once, few, many or no size at all.

j_call clone_size v_call d_call cdr3_aa cdr3_nt
TRBJ2-5 . TRBV10-2 . CASSGAGLTETQYF TGCGCCAGCAGTGGGGCTGGCCTCACAGAGACCCAGTACTTC
TRBJ1-5 . TRBV28 TRBD1 CASSLGTGHNQPQHF TGTGCCAGCAGTCTCGGGACAGGCCACAATCAGCCCCAGCATTTT
TRBJ2-3 . TRBV11-1 . CASSPGTDTQYF TGTGCCAGCAGTCCTGGCACAGATACGCAGTATTTT
TRBJ1-4 . TRBV18 . CASSPLPPAANEKLFF TGTGCCAGCTCACCCCTACCCCCTGCGGCTAATGAAAAACTGTTTTTT
TRBJ1-5 . TRBV27 TRBD1 CASSRGGSSQPQHF TGTGCCAGCAGCCGAGGGGGCTCTAGTCAGCCCCAGCATTTT
TRBJ2-7 . TRBV29-1 . CSVVAQREYEQYF TGCAGCGTTGTGGCCCAGCGTGAATACGAGCAGTACTTC
TRBJ1-6 . TRBV3-1/TRBV3-2 TRBD1 CASSQLIGGDSPLHF TGTGCCAGCAGCCAATTAATAGGGGGCGATTCACCCCTCCACTTT
TRBJ1-5 . TRBV6-5 TRBD1 CASRISGQTNQPQHF TGTGCCAGCAGAATCTCGGGACAGACTAATCAGCCCCAGCATTTT
TRBJ1-1 . TRBV6-5 . CASTLDNRRTEAFF TGTGCCAGCACCCTGGACAACCGACGGACTGAAGCTTTCTTT
TRBJ2-1 . TRBV7-2 TRBD1 CASSLGGTGPDNEQFF TGTGCCAGCAGCTTAGGTGGGACAGGGCCGGACAATGAGCAGTTCTTC
TRBJ2-6 . TRBV29-1 TRBD1 CSVEALSTGVGGANVLTF TGCAGCGTTGAAGCCCTATCAACAGGGGTTGGTGGGGCCAACGTCCTGACTTTC
TRBJ2-3 once TRBV6-1 TRBD2 CASSEAGTTTYTQYF TGTGCCAGCAGTGAAGCGGGGACTACGACGTATACGCAGTATTTT
TRBJ1-6 . TRBV28 . CASSFRQINNSPLHF TGTGCCAGCAGTTTCAGGCAGATAAATAATTCACCCCTCCACTTT
TRBJ2-7 . TRBV24-1 . CATSDLIAGEQYF TGTGCCACCAGTGATTTGATCGCGGGGGAGCAGTACTTC
TRBJ2-1 . TRBV18 . CASSPPAAQRSSYNEQFF TGTGCCAGCTCACCCCCGGCGGCCCAGCGGAGCTCCTACAATGAGCAGTTCTTC
TRBJ2-7 . TRBV10-3 . CAIRQQSSYEQYF TGTGCCATCAGGCAACAGAGCTCCTACGAGCAGTACTTC
TRBJ2-1 . TRBV27 TRBD2 CASRLGLADNEQFF TGTGCCAGCAGGCTAGGACTAGCGGACAATGAGCAGTTCTTC
TRBJ1-2 . TRBV19 TRBD1 CASSSRTGHGYTF TGTGCCAGTAGTTCCAGGACAGGGCATGGCTACACCTTC
TRBJ1-1 . TRBV16 . CASSQPHAASDTEAFF TGTGCCAGCAGCCAGCCCCACGCCGCTAGTGACACTGAAGCTTTCTTT
TRBJ1-6 . TRBV10-3 . CAISEGGNSPLHF TGTGCCATCAGTGAGGGGGGGAATTCACCCCTCCACTTT
TRBJ2-7 . TRBV6-2/TRBV6-3 . CASSYSGRSYEQYF TGTGCCAGCAGTTACTCAGGCAGGTCCTACGAGCAGTACTTC
TRBJ2-1 . TRBV27 TRBD2 CASRDLAGGTYNEQFF TGTGCCAGCAGGGATTTAGCGGGAGGGACTTACAATGAGCAGTTCTTC
TRBJ1-1 once TRBV7-9 TRBD1 CASSAGTESVMNTEAFF TGTGCCAGCAGCGCCGGGACAGAAAGTGTCATGAACACTGAAGCTTTCTTT
TRBJ2-3 . TRBV18 . CASSPQVGGADTQYF TGTGCCAGCTCACCTCAAGTGGGGGGAGCAGATACGCAGTATTTT
TRBJ1-5 . TRBV6-6 . CASSPGTSGSNQPQHF TGTGCCAGCAGTCCAGGGACAAGTGGTAGCAATCAGCCCCAGCATTTT
TRBJ2-7 once TRBV28 . CASSWSPGRYEQYF TGTGCCAGCAGTTGGAGCCCAGGGAGGTACGAGCAGTACTTC